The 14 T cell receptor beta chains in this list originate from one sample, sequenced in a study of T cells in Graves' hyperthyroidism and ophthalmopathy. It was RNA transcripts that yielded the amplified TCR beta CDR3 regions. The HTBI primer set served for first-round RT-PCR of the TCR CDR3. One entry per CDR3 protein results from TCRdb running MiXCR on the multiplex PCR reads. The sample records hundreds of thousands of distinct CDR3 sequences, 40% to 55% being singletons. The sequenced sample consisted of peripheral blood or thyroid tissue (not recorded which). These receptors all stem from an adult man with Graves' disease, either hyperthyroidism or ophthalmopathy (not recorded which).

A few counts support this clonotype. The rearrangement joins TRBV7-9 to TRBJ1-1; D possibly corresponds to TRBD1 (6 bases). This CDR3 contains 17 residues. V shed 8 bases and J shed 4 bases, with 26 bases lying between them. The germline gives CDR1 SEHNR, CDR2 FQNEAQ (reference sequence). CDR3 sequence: CASSPPPSRRGSTEAFF. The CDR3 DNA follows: TGTGCCAGCTCACCACCCCCTTCGAGGAGGGGGAGCACTGAAGCTTTCTTT.

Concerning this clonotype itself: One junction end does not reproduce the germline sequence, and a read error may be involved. Here the CDR3 reads CASSWDLGTEAFF. CDR3 nucleotides: TGTGCCAGCAGTTGGGACCTAGGGACTGAAGCTTTCTTT. The chain combines TRBV10-3 with TRBJ1-1; D perhaps matches TRBD1 (5 bases). Germline V gene data show CDR1 as ENHRY and CDR2 as SYGVKD. The CDR3 is 13 amino acids.

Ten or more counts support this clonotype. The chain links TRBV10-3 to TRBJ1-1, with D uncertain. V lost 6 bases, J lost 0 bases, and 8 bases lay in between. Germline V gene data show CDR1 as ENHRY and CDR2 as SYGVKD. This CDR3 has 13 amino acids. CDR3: CAISQTMNTEAFF. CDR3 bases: TGTGCCATCAGCCAAACTATGAACACTGAAGCTTTCTTT.

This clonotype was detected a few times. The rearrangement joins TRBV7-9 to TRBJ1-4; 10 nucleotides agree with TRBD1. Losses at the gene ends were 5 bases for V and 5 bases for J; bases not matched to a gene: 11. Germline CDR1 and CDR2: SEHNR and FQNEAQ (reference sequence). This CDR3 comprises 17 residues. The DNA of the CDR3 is TGTGCCAGCAGCCCTGTCCCGGGACAGGGGCGGAATGAAAAACTGTTTTTT. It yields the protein CASSPVPGQGRNEKLFF. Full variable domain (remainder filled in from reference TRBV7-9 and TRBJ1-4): DTGVSQNPRHKITKRGQNVTFRCDPISEHNRLYWYRQTLGQGPEFLTYFQNEAQLEKSRLLSDRFSAERPKGSFSTLEIQRTEQGDSAMYLCASSPVPGQGRNEKLFFGSGTQLSVL.

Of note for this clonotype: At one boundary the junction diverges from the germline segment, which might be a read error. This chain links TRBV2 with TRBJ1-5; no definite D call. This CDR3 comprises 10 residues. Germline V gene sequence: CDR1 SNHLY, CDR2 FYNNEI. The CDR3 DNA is TGTGACAGCTACAATCAGCCCCAGCATTTT. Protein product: CDSYNQPQHF. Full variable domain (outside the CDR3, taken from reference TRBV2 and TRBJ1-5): EPEVTQTPSHQVTQMGQEVILRCVPISNHLYFYWYRQILGQKVEFLVSFYNNEISEKSEIFDDQFSVERPDGSNFTLKIRSTKLEDSAMYFCDSYNQPQHFGDGTRLSIL.

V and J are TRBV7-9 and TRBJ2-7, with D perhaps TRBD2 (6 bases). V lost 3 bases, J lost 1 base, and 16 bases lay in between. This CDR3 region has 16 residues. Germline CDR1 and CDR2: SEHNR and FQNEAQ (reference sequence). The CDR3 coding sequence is TGTGCCAGCAGCTTGGAGGGCAGGGAGAGGTCCTACGAGCAGTACTTC. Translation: CASSLEGRERSYEQYF.

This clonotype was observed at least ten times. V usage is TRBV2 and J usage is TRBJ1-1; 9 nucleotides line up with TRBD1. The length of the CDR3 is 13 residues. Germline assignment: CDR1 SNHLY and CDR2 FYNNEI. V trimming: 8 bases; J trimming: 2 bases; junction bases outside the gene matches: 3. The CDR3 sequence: CASRDRANTEAFF. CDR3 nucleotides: TGTGCCAGCCGGGACAGGGCTAACACTGAAGCTTTCTTT.

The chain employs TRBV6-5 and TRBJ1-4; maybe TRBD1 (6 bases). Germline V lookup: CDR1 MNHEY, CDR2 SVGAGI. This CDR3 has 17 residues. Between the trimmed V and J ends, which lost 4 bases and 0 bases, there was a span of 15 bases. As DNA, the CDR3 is TGTGCCAGCAGTTCTGGGGACACCTCGACAACTAATGAAAAACTGTTTTTT. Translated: CASSSGDTSTTNEKLFF.

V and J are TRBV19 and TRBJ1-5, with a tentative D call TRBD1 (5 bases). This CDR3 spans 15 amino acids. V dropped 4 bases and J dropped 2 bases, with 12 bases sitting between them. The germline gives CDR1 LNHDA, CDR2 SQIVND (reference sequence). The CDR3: CASSTWGDGNQPQHF. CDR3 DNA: TGTGCCAGTAGTACCTGGGGGGACGGCAATCAGCCCCAGCATTTT.

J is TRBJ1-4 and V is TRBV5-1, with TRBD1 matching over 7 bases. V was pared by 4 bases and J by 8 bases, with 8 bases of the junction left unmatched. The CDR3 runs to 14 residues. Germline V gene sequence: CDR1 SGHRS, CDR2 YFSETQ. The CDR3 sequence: CASSLGTVGEKLFF. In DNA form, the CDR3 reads TGCGCCAGCAGCCTAGGGACAGTAGGGGAAAAACTGTTTTTT.

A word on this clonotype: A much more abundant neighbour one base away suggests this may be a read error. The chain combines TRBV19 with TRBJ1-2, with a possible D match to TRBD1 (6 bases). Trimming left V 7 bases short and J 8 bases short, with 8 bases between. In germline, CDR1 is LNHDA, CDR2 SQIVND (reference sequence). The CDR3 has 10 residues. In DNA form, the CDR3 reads TGTGCCAGTAACAGGGAAGGCTACACCTTC. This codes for CASNREGYTF.

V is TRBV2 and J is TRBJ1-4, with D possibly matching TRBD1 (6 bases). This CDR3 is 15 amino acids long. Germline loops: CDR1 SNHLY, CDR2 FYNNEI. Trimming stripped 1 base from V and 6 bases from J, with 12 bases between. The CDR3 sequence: CASSEGRTADEKLFF. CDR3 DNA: TGTGCCAGCAGTGAAGGAAGGACAGCAGATGAAAAACTGTTTTTT.

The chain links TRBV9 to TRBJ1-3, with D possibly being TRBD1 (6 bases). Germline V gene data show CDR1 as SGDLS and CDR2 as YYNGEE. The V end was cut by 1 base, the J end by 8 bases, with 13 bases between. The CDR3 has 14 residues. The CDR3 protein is CASSVRGRADTIYF. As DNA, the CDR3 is TGTGCCAGCAGCGTAAGGGGGAGGGCCGACACCATATATTTT.

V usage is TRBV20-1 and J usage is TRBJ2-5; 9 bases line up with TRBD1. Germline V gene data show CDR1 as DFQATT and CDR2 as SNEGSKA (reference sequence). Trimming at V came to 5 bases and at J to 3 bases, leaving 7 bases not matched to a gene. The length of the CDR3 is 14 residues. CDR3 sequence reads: CSAYRDRVEETQYF. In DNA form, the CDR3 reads TGCAGTGCTTACCGGGACAGGGTCGAAGAGACCCAGTACTTC.